A selection of T cell receptor beta chains follows, all from one sample in a study of shared clonotypes between healthy human individuals. Clones were sequenced by immunoSEQ multiplex PCR, and TCRdb holds only the in-frame ones, with some missing. The data hold some 1,900,000 clones, with about 95% observed a single time. Sequences were obtained from naive CD8+ T cells sorted from blood. Every receptor here comes from a man between 18 and 35 years old in good health. Both conserved end residues are part of each CDR3. The D gene is left open where the match is weak. Size is stated for part of the rows, as once, few or many counts, or as a class when the clone is expanded.

>TRBD2|TRBJ2-7|TRBV10-2|.
CASSDSIILAVSSYEQYF
TGCGCCAGCAGTGACTCAATTATACTAGCGGTAAGCTCCTACGAGCAGTACTTC
>.|TRBJ2-3|TRBV7-9|once
CASSPTAARTDTQYF
TGTGCCAGCAGCCCCACAGCAGCTCGCACAGATACGCAGTATTTT
>.|TRBJ2-3|TRBV11-2|.
CASSLVPGAVYPDTQYF
TGTGCCAGCAGCTTAGTCCCGGGGGCAGTTTATCCAGATACGCAGTATTTT
>.|TRBJ2-3|TRBV4-1|.
CASSQVLGTDTQYF
TGCGCCAGCAGCCAAGTCTTGGGCACAGATACGCAGTATTTT
>.|TRBJ1-6|TRBV6-4|.
CASSHDRYNSPLHF
TGTGCCAGCAGTCACGACAGGTATAATTCACCCCTCCACTTT
>TRBD1|TRBJ1-6|TRBV10-2|.
CASSEHRGLNSPLHF
TGCGCCAGCAGTGAACACAGGGGACTTAATTCACCCCTCCACTTT
>.|TRBJ2-1|TRBV7-9|.
CASSFPGLIYNEQFF
TGTGCCAGCAGCTTTCCCGGACTTATCTACAATGAGCAGTTCTTC
>.|TRBJ2-1|TRBV2|few
CASSEGYNEQFF
TGTGCCAGCAGTGAAGGATACAATGAGCAGTTCTTC
>TRBD2|TRBJ2-7|TRBV29-1|.
CSVAGLAGAYEQYF
TGCAGCGTTGCCGGACTAGCGGGGGCCTACGAGCAGTACTTC
>.|TRBJ2-1|TRBV15|.
CATSPARGYNEQFF
TGTGCCACCAGCCCGGCCCGGGGGTACAATGAGCAGTTCTTC
>.|TRBJ2-3|TRBV6-1|.
CASSDYTWTQYF
TGTGCCAGCAGTGACTATACTTGGACGCAGTATTTT
>.|TRBJ2-3|TRBV27|.
CASSFRGGFTDTQYF
TGTGCCAGCAGTTTCAGGGGGGGATTCACAGATACGCAGTATTTT
>TRBD2|TRBJ2-7|TRBV6-6|.
CASSLSAGGPGEQYF
TGTGCCAGCAGTTTGAGCGCGGGAGGGCCGGGCGAGCAGTACTTC
>.|TRBJ2-5|TRBV6-5|.
CASSSYGSETQYF
TGTGCCAGCAGTTCCTACGGTTCAGAGACCCAGTACTTC
>.|TRBJ1-2|TRBV30|.
CAWSEEGTNGYTF
TGTGCCTGGAGTGAGGAGGGGACTAATGGCTACACCTTC
>TRBD2|TRBJ2-1|TRBV5-4|.
CASSFSGGAPDNEQFF
TGTGCCAGCAGCTTTAGCGGGGGGGCGCCCGACAATGAGCAGTTCTTC
>.|TRBJ1-2|TRBV29-1|.
CSVAGVRGQLNYLANYGYTF
TGCAGCGTTGCCGGGGTCAGGGGTCAACTTAATTACTTAGCTAACTATGGCTACACCTTC
>TRBD2|TRBJ2-5|TRBV7-9|.
CASSLERTSGKRGETQYF
TGTGCCAGCAGCTTAGAAAGGACTAGCGGGAAAAGGGGAGAGACCCAGTACTTC